This TCR beta chain was observed in a study of T-cell reconstitution after alpha-beta-depleted transplantation in children. This CDR3 contains 13 residues. The germline V gene has CDR1 MNHNS and CDR2 SASEGT. V shed 6 bases, J shed 9 bases, and the junction held 11 bases outside the gene matches. TCRbeta library construction was performed incorporating unique molecular identifiers. TCRdb re-called the PCR reads with MiXCR, one entry per CDR3 protein. The sample carries 450,000 to 550,000 distinct CDR3 sequences, about an eighth recorded once. Here the sequenced sample was PBMCs, mostly from graft donor cells, taken 180 days after TCRalphabeta/CD19-depleted stem cell transplant. The clonotype originates from a female patient aged 2-15 years who had a stem cell transplant for aplastic anemia, so the T cells may come from the graft donor. The chain links TRBV6-1 to TRBJ2-7; 7 bases agree with TRBD1. CDR3 sequence reads: CASSSGQARGQYF. The CDR3 nucleotides are TGTGCCAGCAGCTCAGGACAGGCCCGGGGGCAGTACTTC.